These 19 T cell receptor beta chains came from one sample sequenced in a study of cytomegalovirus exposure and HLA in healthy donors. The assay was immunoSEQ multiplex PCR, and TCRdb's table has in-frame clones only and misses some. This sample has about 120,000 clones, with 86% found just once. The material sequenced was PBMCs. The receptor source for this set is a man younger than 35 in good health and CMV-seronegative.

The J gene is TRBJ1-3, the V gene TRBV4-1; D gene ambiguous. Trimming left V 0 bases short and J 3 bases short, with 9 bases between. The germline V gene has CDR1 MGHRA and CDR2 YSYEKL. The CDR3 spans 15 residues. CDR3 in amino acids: CASSQEDSVGNTIYF. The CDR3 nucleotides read TGCGCCAGCAGCCAAGAGGACTCCGTTGGAAACACCATATATTTT.

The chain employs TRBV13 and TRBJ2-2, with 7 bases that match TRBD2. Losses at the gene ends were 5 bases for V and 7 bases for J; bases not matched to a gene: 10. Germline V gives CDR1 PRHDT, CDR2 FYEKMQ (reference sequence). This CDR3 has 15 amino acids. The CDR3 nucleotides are TGTGCCAGCAGCCCGTCGGGGGAGCGGGACGGGGAGCTGTTTTTT. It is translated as CASSPSGERDGELFF.

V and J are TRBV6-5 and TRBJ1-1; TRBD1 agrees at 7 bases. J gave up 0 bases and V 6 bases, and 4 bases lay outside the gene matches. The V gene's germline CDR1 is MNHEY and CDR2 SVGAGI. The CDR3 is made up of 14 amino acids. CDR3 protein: CASRIDRVNTEAFF. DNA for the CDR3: TGTGCCAGCAGGATCGACAGGGTGAACACTGAAGCTTTCTTT.

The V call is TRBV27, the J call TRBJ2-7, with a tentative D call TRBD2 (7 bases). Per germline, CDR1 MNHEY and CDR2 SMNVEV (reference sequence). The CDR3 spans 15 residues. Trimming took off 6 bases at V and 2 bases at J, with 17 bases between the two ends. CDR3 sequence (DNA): TGTGCCAGCAGCTCCACGGGGGGCACCCCCTACGAGCAGTACTTC. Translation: CASSSTGGTPYEQYF.

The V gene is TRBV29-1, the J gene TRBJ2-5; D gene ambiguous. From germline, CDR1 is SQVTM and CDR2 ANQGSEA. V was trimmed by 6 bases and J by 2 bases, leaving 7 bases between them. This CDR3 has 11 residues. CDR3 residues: CSVARQETQYF. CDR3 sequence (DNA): TGCAGCGTGGCTAGACAAGAGACCCAGTACTTC.

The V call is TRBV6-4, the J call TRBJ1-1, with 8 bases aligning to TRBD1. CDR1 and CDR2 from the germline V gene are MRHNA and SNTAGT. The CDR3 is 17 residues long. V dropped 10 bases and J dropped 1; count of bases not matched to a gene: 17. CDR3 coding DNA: TGTGCCAAACTACAGGACAGGGAATGTATGGGGAACACTGAAGCTTTCTTT. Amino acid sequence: CAKLQDRECMGNTEAFF.

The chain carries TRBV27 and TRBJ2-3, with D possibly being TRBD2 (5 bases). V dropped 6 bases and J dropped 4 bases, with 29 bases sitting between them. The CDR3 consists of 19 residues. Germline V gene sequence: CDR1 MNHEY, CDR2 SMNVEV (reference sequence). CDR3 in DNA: TGTGCCAGCAGGCCAAAATGTTCGGCAGGCTCGGAGGCCTCAGATACGCAGTATTTT. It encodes CASRPKCSAGSEASDTQYF.

The CDR3 spells CASSDRGLGEKLFF. The CDR3 DNA follows: TGTGCCAGCAGTGACAGGGGGCTGGGAGAAAAACTGTTTTTT. This chain joins TRBV6-1 and TRBJ1-4, with TRBD1 identical over 8 bases. Looked up from germline, CDR1 is MNHNS and CDR2 is SASEGT. V trimming: 3 bases; J trimming: 8 bases; junction bases outside the gene matches: 5. The CDR3 loop spans 14 amino acids.

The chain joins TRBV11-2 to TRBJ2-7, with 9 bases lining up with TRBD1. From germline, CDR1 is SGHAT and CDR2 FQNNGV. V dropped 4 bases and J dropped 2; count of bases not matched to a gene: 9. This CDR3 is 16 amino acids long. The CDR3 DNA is TGTGCCAGCAGCTCTCCCTTAGGGACAGGGCCCTACGAGCAGTACTTC. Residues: CASSSPLGTGPYEQYF.

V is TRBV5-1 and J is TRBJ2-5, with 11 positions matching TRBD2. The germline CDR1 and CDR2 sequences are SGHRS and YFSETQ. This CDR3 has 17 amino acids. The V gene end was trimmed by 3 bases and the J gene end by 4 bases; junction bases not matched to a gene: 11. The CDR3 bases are TGCGCCAGCAGCTCAAACCGGCTAGCGGGAGGTCTAGAGACCCAGTACTTC. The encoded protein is CASSSNRLAGGLETQYF.

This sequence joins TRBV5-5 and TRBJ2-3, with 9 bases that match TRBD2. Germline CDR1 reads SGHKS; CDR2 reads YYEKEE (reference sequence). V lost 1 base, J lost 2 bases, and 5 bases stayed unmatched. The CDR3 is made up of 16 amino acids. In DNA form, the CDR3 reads TGTGCCAGCAGCTTGTTAGCGGGGGCTACCACAGATACGCAGTATTTT. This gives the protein CASSLLAGATTDTQYF.

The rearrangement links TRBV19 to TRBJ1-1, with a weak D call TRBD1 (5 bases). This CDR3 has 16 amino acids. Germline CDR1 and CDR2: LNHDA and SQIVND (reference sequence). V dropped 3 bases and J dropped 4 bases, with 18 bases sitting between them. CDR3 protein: CASSIRSTGVRTEAFF. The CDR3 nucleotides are TGTGCCAGTAGTATCAGGTCCACAGGAGTCCGCACTGAAGCTTTCTTT.

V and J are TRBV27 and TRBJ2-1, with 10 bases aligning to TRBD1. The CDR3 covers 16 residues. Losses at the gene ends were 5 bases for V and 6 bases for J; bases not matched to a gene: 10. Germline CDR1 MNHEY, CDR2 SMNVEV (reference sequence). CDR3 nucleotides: TGTGCCAGCAGTCGAACATCCGGGACAGGGGTCAATGAGCAGTTCTTC. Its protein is CASSRTSGTGVNEQFF.

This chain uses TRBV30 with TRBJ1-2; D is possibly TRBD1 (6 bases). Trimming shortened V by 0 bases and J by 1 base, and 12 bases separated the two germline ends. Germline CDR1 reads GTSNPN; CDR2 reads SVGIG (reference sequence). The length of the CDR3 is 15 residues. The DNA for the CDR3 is TGTGCCTGGAGTGTACACCTACAGGGTAACTATGGCTACACCTTC. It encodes CAWSVHLQGNYGYTF.

The CDR3 nucleotides read TGTGCCAGCAGCTTACGACTAGCGCTAACCTACGAGCAGTACTTC. Its protein is CASSLRLALTYEQYF. This chain links TRBV5-6 with TRBJ2-7; 8 positions agree with TRBD2. The germline gives CDR1 SGHDT, CDR2 YYEEEE. The V segment lost 2 bases and the J segment 2 bases; nucleotides outside the gene matches: 6. This CDR3 is 15 amino acids long.

This chain's CDR3 is CASSYGVENTGELFF. Here the CDR3 DNA reads TGTGCCAGCAGTTACGGTGTAGAGAACACCGGGGAGCTGTTTTTT. V usage is TRBV6-5 and J usage is TRBJ2-2, with unresolved D. CDR1 is MNHEY, CDR2 SVGAGI, per germline. Trimming left V 2 bases short and J 1 base short, with 8 bases between. The CDR3 sequence is 15 residues long.

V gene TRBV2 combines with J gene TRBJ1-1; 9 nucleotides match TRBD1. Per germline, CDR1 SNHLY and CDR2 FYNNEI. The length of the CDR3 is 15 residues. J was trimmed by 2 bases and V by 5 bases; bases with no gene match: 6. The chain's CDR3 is CASSKRGQGNTEAFF. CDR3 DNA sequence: TGTGCCAGCAGTAAAAGGGGACAGGGTAACACTGAAGCTTTCTTT.

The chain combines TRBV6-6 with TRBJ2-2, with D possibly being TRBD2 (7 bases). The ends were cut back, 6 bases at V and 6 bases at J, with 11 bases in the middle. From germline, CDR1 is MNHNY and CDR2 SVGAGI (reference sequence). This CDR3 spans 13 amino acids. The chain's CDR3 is CASRQGGAGELFF. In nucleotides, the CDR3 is TGTGCCAGCAGACAGGGAGGGGCCGGGGAGCTGTTTTTT.

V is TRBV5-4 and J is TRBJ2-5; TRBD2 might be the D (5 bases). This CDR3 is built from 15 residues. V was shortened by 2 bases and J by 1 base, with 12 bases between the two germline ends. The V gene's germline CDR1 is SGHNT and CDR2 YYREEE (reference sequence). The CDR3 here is CASSFGFGIQETQYF. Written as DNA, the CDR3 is TGTGCCAGCAGCTTCGGTTTCGGGATCCAAGAGACCCAGTACTTC.